This T cell receptor beta chain appears in the sequencing data of a study of T-cell reconstitution after alpha-beta-depleted transplantation in children. This clonotype turned up a few times. V was clipped by 5 bases and J by 4 bases, with 20 bases between them. CDR1 is SEHNR and CDR2 is FQNEAQ in the germline V gene (reference sequence). This CDR3 comprises 16 residues. Preparation of the TCRbeta library was carried out with unique molecular identifiers. TCRdb passed the PCR reads through MiXCR, listing each CDR3 protein once. The sample has hundreds of thousands of distinct CDR3 sequences; about 30% are singletons.

This receptor was identified in a human donor who donated a stem cell graft to a child with aplastic anemia. The chain links TRBV7-9 to TRBJ1-2; D is unresolved. This material consisted of PBMCs from the stem cell graft donor, taken from the stem cell graft. CDR3 DNA: TGTGCCAGCAGCGCGGCCCGGCAGACGAGTAGCTATGGCTACACCTTC. This translates into CASSAARQTSSYGYTF. The full variable domain, rest sourced from reference TRBV7-9 and TRBJ1-2, is DTGVSQNPRHKITKRGQNVTFRCDPISEHNRLYWYRQTLGQGPEFLTYFQNEAQLEKSRLLSDRFSAERPKGSFSTLEIQRTEQGDSAMYLCASSAARQTSSYGYTFGSGTRLTVV.